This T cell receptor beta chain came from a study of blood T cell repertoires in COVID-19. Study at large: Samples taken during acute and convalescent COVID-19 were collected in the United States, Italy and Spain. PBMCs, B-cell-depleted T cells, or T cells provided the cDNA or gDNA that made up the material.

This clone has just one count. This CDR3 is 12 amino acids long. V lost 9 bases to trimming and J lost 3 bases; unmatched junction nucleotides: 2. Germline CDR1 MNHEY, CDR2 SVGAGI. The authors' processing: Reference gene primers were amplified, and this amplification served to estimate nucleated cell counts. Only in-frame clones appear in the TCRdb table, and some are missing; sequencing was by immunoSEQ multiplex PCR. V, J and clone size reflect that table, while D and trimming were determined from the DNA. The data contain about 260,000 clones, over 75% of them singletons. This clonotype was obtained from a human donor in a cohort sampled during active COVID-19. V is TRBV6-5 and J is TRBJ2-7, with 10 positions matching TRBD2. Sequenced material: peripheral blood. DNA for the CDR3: TGTGCCAGTAGCGGGAGGCACTACGAGCAGTACTTC. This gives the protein CASSGRHYEQYF.